This T cell receptor beta chain came from a study of OX40 agonist ivuxolimab in advanced cancers. Study outcomes and limitations: Averaging showed that CD8+ T cells had more expanded clones than CD4+ did.

In regard to this clone: Its antigen is not identified.

Sequencing used immunoSEQ multiplex PCR; TCRdb keeps in-frame clones, though not all of them. The table records under 85,000 clones, about 78% of them present only once. The trim removed 8 bases at V and 1 base at J, leaving 4 bases unmatched. CDR1 SGHTA and CDR2 FQGNSA come from the germline V gene. The CDR3 loop spans 13 amino acids. The V gene is TRBV7-2, the J gene TRBJ2-5, with 7 bases lining up with TRBD1. This material consisted of CD4+ or CD8+ T cells sorted from blood, taken in a trial of the OX40 agonist ivuxolimab. This TCR derives from an adult with an advanced solid tumor such as melanoma, head and neck, liver or kidney cancer. CDR3 sequence (DNA): TGTGCCAGCCGCCAGGGGGTCCAAGAGACCCAGTACTTC. Its translation: CASRQGVQETQYF.